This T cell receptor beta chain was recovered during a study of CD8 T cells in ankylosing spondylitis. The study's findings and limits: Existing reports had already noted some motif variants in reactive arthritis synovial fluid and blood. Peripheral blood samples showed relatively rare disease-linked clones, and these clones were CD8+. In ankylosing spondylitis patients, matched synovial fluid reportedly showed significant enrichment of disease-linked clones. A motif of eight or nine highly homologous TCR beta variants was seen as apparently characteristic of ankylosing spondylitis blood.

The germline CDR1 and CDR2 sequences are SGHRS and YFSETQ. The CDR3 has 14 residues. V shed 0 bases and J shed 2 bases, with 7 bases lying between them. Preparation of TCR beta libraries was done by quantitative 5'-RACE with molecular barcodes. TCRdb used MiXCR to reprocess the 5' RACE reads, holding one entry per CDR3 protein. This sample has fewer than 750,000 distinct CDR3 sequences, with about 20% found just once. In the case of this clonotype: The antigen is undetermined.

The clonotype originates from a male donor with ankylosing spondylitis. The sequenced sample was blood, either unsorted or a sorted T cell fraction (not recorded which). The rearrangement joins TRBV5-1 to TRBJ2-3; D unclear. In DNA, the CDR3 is TGCGCCAGCAGCTTGGTCCACCTCACAGATACGCAGTATTTT. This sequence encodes CASSLVHLTDTQYF.